Presented here are 3 T cell receptor beta chains from one specimen sequenced in a study of blood T cell repertoires in COVID-19 (dated by TCRdb to 2020 to 2022). Receptors were amplified or captured by the immunoSEQ multiplex PCR assay. TCRdb holds this immuneACCESS table with in-frame rearrangements only. Some clones are missing; in checked studies, unresolved V genes explain under half, and the rest has no known cause. This sample gives fewer than 250,000 clones in total; 83% of them show up just once. 6.5% to 9% of the sample lies in the top ten. Sequencing was done on a sample of peripheral blood. The receptors were gathered from a woman aged 45-59 years with acute or convalescent COVID-19.

The V gene is TRBV7-2, the J gene TRBJ2-3; TRBD2 might be the D (5 bases). V shed 2 bases and J shed 3 bases, with 9 bases lying between them. The germline CDR1 and CDR2 sequences are SGHTA and FQGNSA. This CDR3 is built from 14 residues. The CDR3, as DNA: TGTGCCAGCAGCTTATACCGGGGAACAGATACGCAGTATTTT. It codes for CASSLYRGTDTQYF.

The chain combines TRBV9 with TRBJ1-6; 8 bases are shared with TRBD1. With 2 bases clipped from V and 10 bases from J, the junction kept 5 bases outside the gene matches. The CDR3 is 14 amino acids. The germline CDR1 and CDR2 sequences are SGDLS and YYNGEE. Here the CDR3 reads CASSVTTGESPLHF. The CDR3 nucleotides read TGTGCCAGCAGCGTGACGACAGGGGAATCACCCCTCCACTTT. Variable domain in full (rest from reference TRBV9 and TRBJ1-6): DSGVTQTPKHLITATGQRVTLRCSPRSGDLSVYWYQQSLDQGLQFLIQYYNGEERAKGNILERFSAQQFPDLHSELNLSSLELGDSALYFCASSVTTGESPLHFGNGTRLTVT.

This clone has only a few counts. This chain connects TRBV27 to TRBJ1-1; D call uncertain. Germline assignment: CDR1 MNHEY and CDR2 SMNVEV (reference sequence). The ends were cut back, 5 bases at V and 1 base at J, with 11 bases in the middle. CDR3 size: 14 residues. In nucleotides, the CDR3 is TGTGCCAGCAGTACTCTAAGCCCGAACACTGAAGCTTTCTTT. This encodes CASSTLSPNTEAFF.